The clone carrying this T cell receptor beta chain was recorded once. The repertoire was sequenced with immunoSEQ multiplex PCR; TCRdb's copy has only in-frame clones and lacks some. The data contain roughly 1,500,000 clones, 98% of them seen just once; the ten biggest clones take up 0.4% to 0.55%. Trimming removed 5 bases at V and 5 bases at J, with 12 bases between. The CDR3 runs 13 residues. Per the germline V gene, CDR1 is SNHLY and CDR2 is FYNNEI. This sample is drawn from a study of shared clonotypes between healthy human individuals. Donors were healthy HIV-negative adults without recently reported acute infections or vaccinations.

The TCR comes from a young man in good health. The J gene is TRBJ2-5, the V gene TRBV2, with D uncertain. Material: naive CD4+ T cells sorted from blood. Subset described: CD45RA+ positively selected. The CDR3 DNA sequence: TGTGCCAGCAGTATGGACGTAGGCGAGACCCAGTACTTC. Translated, it gives CASSMDVGETQYF.